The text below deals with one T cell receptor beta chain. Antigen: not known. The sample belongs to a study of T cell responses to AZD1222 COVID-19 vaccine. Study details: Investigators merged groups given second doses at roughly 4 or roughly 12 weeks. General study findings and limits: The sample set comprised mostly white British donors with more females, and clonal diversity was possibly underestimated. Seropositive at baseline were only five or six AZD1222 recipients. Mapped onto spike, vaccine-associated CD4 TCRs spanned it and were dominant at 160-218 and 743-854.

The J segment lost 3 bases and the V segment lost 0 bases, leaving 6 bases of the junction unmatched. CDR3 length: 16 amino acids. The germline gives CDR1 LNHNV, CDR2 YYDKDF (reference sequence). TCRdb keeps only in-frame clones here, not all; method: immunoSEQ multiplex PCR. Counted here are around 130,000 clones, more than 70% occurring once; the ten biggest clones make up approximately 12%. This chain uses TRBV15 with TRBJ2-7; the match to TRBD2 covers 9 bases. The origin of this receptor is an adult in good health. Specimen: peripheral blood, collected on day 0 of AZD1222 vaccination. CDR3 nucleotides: TGTGCCACCAGCAGAGACCTAGCGGGGTCTTTCTACGAGCAGTACTTC. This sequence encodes CATSRDLAGSFYEQYF.